This T cell receptor (beta chain) was profiled in a study of blood T cell repertoires in COVID-19. Study-level information: COVID-19 samples from acute and convalescent phases originated in the United States, Italy and Spain. T cells, B-cell-depleted T cells, or PBMCs provided the cDNA or gDNA that served as material.

Per the original data handling: Counts of nucleated cells, estimated from reference gene primer amplification, were obtained. The protocol was immunoSEQ multiplex PCR, while the TCRdb copy is restricted to in-frame clones and leaves out a portion. D and trimming were read from the DNA, whereas the V and J calls and clone size are those reported in that table. The data show some 70,000 clones, with around 80% seen just once and roughly 15% held by the top ten. The trim removed 0 bases at V and 2 bases at J, leaving 5 bases unmatched. The CDR3 runs to 17 residues. The germline V gene has CDR1 SGHVS and CDR2 FNYEAQ.

This chain links TRBV7-6 with TRBJ2-2, with 8 bases identical to TRBD2. Sequences were obtained from peripheral blood. The sequence came from a man aged 45-65 years with COVID-19, enrolled during active disease. The CDR3 protein is CASSLALAGGNTGELFF. The CDR3 region has the DNA TGTGCCAGCAGCTTAGCGCTGGCGGGGGGAAACACCGGGGAGCTGTTTTTT.